These T cell receptor beta chains were read from a single sample in a study of regulatory T cells in long-lasting Graves disease. From the multiplex PCR reads, TCRdb called clonotypes with MiXCR, one entry per CDR3 protein. The repertoire consists of nearly 350,000 distinct CDR3 sequences, with around 20% occurring once and the leading ten covering around 30%. Specimen: peripheral blood mononuclear cells (PBMCs), collected when the disease was refractory, from a patient treated with antithyroid drugs. All receptors come from a female donor with Graves disease. Each CDR3 is given with its conserved first and last residue. Fields, in order: J gene, clone size, D gene, V gene, CDR3 DNA, CDR3 protein. The D gene is left open where the match is weak. Clone sizes are given selectively: once, few, many, or a class where the clone is expanded.

>TRBJ1-1|few|.|TRBV7-9
TGTGCCAGCAGCTTAGAGGGCTACAACACTGAAGCTTTCTTT
CASSLEGYNTEAFF
>TRBJ2-2|few|TRBD1|TRBV6-1
TGTGCCAGCAGGTCAGGGGGCTTATACACCGGGGAGCTGTTTTTT
CASRSGGLYTGELFF
>TRBJ2-1|few|TRBD2|TRBV11-2
TGTGCCAGCAGCAGCGGGACTAGCGGCGACAATGAGCAGTTCTTC
CASSSGTSGDNEQFF
>TRBJ2-2|.|.|TRBV7-7
TGTGCTAGCAGTCCCCGGATGGGCGGGGAGCTGTTTTTT
CASSPRMGGELFF
>TRBJ2-7|many|.|TRBV28
TGTGCCAGCAGTTTAGGGCGGAACGACTACGAGCAGTACTTC
CASSLGRNDYEQYF
>TRBJ2-7|many|.|TRBV12-3/TRBV12-4
TGTGCCAGCAGTTTGGCCTCCTCCTACGAGCAGTACTTC
CASSLASSYEQYF
>TRBJ1-1|many|.|TRBV3-1
TGTGCCAGCAGCCATGGGTTAAGCACTGAAGCTTTCTTT
CASSHGLSTEAFF
>TRBJ1-2|.|TRBD1|TRBV18
TGTGCCAGCTCACGGGGACAGACAAGCTATGGCTACACCTTC
CASSRGQTSYGYTF
>TRBJ1-4|.|.|TRBV25-1
TGTGCCAGCAGGAACAGGGCGAATGAAAAACTGTTTTTT
CASRNRANEKLFF
>TRBJ1-6|few|.|TRBV18
TGTGCCAGCACCACGGACCTAAATTCACCCCTCCACTTT
CASTTDLNSPLHF
>TRBJ2-5|once|.|TRBV5-1
TGCGCCAGCAGCTTGTTTGGGTACCAAGAGACCCAGTACTTC
CASSLFGYQETQYF
>TRBJ2-7|many|.|TRBV7-2
TGTGCCAGCAGCCCCACTCAACAGGATAGGGAGCAGTACTTC
CASSPTQQDREQYF
>TRBJ1-4|many|.|TRBV12-3/TRBV12-4
TGTGCCAGCTCCAACTTTTTAAGAGGGGAAAAACTGTTTTTT
CASSNFLRGEKLFF
>TRBJ2-5|.|.|TRBV7-9
TGTGCCAGCAGCTTAGTATCAACTGGGACGGGCCAAGAGACCCAGTACTTC
CASSLVSTGTGQETQYF
>TRBJ1-1|many|.|TRBV5-1
TGCGCCAGCAAAGCCGGACAATGGGACACTGAAGCTTTCTTT
CASKAGQWDTEAFF
>TRBJ1-2|many|TRBD1|TRBV19
TGTGCCAGTAGTATCCACCGGGACAGGGGGCTTAACTATGGCTACACCTTC
CASSIHRDRGLNYGYTF
>TRBJ1-4|.|.|TRBV10-3
TGTGCCATCAGGGGTGCAACTAATGAAAAACTGTTTTTT
CAIRGATNEKLFF
>TRBJ2-6|.|TRBD1|TRBV11-2
TGTGCCAGCAGCTTAGGACGAAGGACAGGGCCCTCTGGGGCCAACGTCCTGACTTTC
CASSLGRRTGPSGANVLTF
>TRBJ2-7|.|TRBD2|TRBV9
TGTGCCAGCAGCGTGGCCCAAACTAGCGGAGATTACGAGCAGTACTTC
CASSVAQTSGDYEQYF
>TRBJ1-1|.|TRBD1|TRBV30
TGTGCCTGGACCTGGACAGGAATAATGAACACTGAAGCTTTCTTT
CAWTWTGIMNTEAFF
>TRBJ2-5|.|TRBD2|TRBV7-2
TGTGCCAGCAGCCAGAGACTAGCGGTGTACCAAGAGACCCAGTACTTC
CASSQRLAVYQETQYF
>TRBJ2-4|.|.|TRBV11-2
TGTGCCAGCAGCTTTGAAAGGGGGAACATTCAGTACTTC
CASSFERGNIQYF
>TRBJ1-4|.|TRBD1|TRBV2
TGTGCCAGCGTCCCTGCTAAGGGACAGTCCCTTGAAAAACTGTTTTTT
CASVPAKGQSLEKLFF
>TRBJ1-5|many|TRBD1|TRBV5-1
TGCGCCAGCAGCTGGGGACAGGGAGGCAATCAGCCCCAGCATTTT
CASSWGQGGNQPQHF
>TRBJ2-7|many|.|TRBV3-1
TGTGCCAGCAGCCAGGACGGCTACGAGCAGTACTTC
CASSQDGYEQYF
>TRBJ1-6|.|TRBD1|TRBV10-2
TGCGCCAGCAGTGAGTCGAGGGACAGGGGACCGCGGAATTCACCCCTCCACTTT
CASSESRDRGPRNSPLHF
>TRBJ1-2|.|TRBD1|TRBV6-1
TGTGCCAGCAGGAAGACAGGGCTCTATGGCTACACCTTC
CASRKTGLYGYTF
>TRBJ2-7|many|.|TRBV7-9
TGTGCCAGCAGCTTAGAAGGGGGAGTGAATTACGAGCAGTACTTC
CASSLEGGVNYEQYF
>TRBJ2-7|many|TRBD2|TRBV10-1
TGCGCCAGTCCTATCGAGGGACTAGCGGGCTACGAGCAGTACTTC
CASPIEGLAGYEQYF
>TRBJ2-2|few|TRBD1|TRBV11-1
TGTGCCAGCAGCTCAGGACAGGTTATCACCGGGGAGCTGTTTTTT
CASSSGQVITGELFF
>TRBJ1-1|few|TRBD1|TRBV10-1
TGCGCCGTCCGACAGGGGGTGAACACTGAAGCTTTCTTT
CAVRQGVNTEAFF
>TRBJ1-6|.|TRBD1|TRBV5-1
TGCGCCAGCAGCATTGACAGGGGGGATTCACCCCTCCACTTT
CASSIDRGDSPLHF
>TRBJ1-6|few|TRBD1|TRBV10-3
TGTGCCATCAGTGAGGAGGGGGCGGGTTCACCCCTCCACTTT
CAISEEGAGSPLHF
>TRBJ1-1|.|.|TRBV19
TGTGCCAGTAGTATAGAAAAAGGCGGGACAATGAACACTGAAGCTTTCTTT
CASSIEKGGTMNTEAFF
>TRBJ2-1|.|TRBD2|TRBV2
TGTGCCAGCAGTCTAGCGGAGAACAATGAGCAGTTCTTC
CASSLAENNEQFF
>TRBJ1-5|many|.|TRBV20-1
TGCAGTGCTAGTTGGCTTAGCAATCAGCCCCAGCATTTT
CSASWLSNQPQHF
>TRBJ1-4|many|.|TRBV7-9
TGTGCCAGCAGCGCAGACAGGACCCTCAATGAAAAACTGTTTTTT
CASSADRTLNEKLFF
>TRBJ1-5|many|.|TRBV27
TGTGCCAGCAGTTCTACATATAGCAATCAGCCCCAGCATTTT
CASSSTYSNQPQHF
>TRBJ2-5|many|.|TRBV11-2
TGTGCCAGCAGCTTAGAGGCTAGTTTCGAGACCCAGTACTTC
CASSLEASFETQYF
>TRBJ2-3|few|TRBD2|TRBV20-1
TGCAGTGCTAGTGAGGCGGGAGGCTACACAGATACGCAGTATTTT
CSASEAGGYTDTQYF
>TRBJ2-4|.|.|TRBV12-3/TRBV12-4
TGTGCCAGCAGTTTAGGGGGAGCGGGAAACATTCAGTACTTC
CASSLGGAGNIQYF
>TRBJ2-2|.|.|TRBV3-1
TGTGCCAGCAGCCAAAGGCCCAGGGAGCTGTTTTTT
CASSQRPRELFF
>TRBJ1-6|few|TRBD1|TRBV7-9
TGTGCCAGCAGCGGGGGGACAGCACATAATTCACCCCTCCACTTT
CASSGGTAHNSPLHF
>TRBJ1-3|few|.|TRBV28
TGTGCCAGCAGCCACGACAGGACAAGCTCTGGAAACACCATATATTTT
CASSHDRTSSGNTIYF
>TRBJ1-5|.|.|TRBV24-1
TGTGCCACCAGTGACACAGTGGGCGATCAGGGGCCCCAGCATTTT
CATSDTVGDQGPQHF
>TRBJ2-7|many|.|TRBV10-3
TGTGCCATCAGTTCAGGGAAACACGAGCAGTACTTC
CAISSGKHEQYF
>TRBJ1-3|many|.|TRBV6-5
TGTGCCAGCAGTTACCTGTCGACGGTCTCTGGAAACACCATATATTTT
CASSYLSTVSGNTIYF
>TRBJ2-6|.|.|TRBV5-1
TGTGCCAGCAGCTCCCAGGGGCATTTGTCTGGGGCCAACGTCCTGACTTTC
CASSSQGHLSGANVLTF
>TRBJ1-6|.|.|TRBV6-2/TRBV6-3
TGTGCCAGCAGTTACGAGTGGGTGTGGGGGAAGGATAATTCACCCCTCCACTTT
CASSYEWVWGKDNSPLHF
>TRBJ1-2|.|.|TRBV28
TGTGCCAGCAGCCCCAGGTGGTATGGCTACACCTTC
CASSPRWYGYTF
>TRBJ2-3|.|.|TRBV7-2
TGTGCCAGCAGCTTCCAGGGGGATACGCAGTATTTT
CASSFQGDTQYF
>TRBJ1-1|.|.|TRBV30
TGTGCCTGGAGTGGGATGGCCAGAAACACTGAAGCTTTCTTT
CAWSGMARNTEAFF
>TRBJ1-1|.|.|TRBV19
TGTGCCAGTTCTACCAGAGTGATGAACACTGAAGCTTTCTTT
CASSTRVMNTEAFF